The 16 T cell receptor beta chains below were found in one sample sequenced in a study of blood T cell repertoires in COVID-19. TCRdb keeps only in-frame clones here, not all; method: immunoSEQ multiplex PCR. This repertoire shows around 70,000 clones, around 80% found once; its top ten account for 13%. Sequencing was done on a sample of peripheral blood. The source of these receptors is a man aged 45-60 years with COVID-19, enrolled during active disease.

The V and J genes are TRBV4-2 and TRBJ2-2; 11 bases align to TRBD2. Germline-derived CDR1 and CDR2 are LGHNA and YNFKEQ. CDR3 length: 19 residues. The V and J ends lost 0 bases and 4 bases, in that order; junction bases with no gene match: 10. CDR3 DNA sequence: TGTGCCAGCAGCCAAGATTTTAGCGGGAGGGCCCAGGGCACCGGGGAGCTGTTTTTT. Translated: CASSQDFSGRAQGTGELFF.

This rearrangement joins TRBV7-9 to TRBJ2-1; D perhaps matches TRBD2 (5 bases). The CDR3 is 14 amino acids. Looked up from germline, CDR1 is SEHNR and CDR2 is FQNEAQ (reference sequence). Trimming left V 4 bases short and J 7 bases short, with 14 bases between. CDR3 sequence: CASSSLVMGNEQFF. As DNA, the CDR3 is TGTGCCAGCAGCTCACTAGTCATGGGGAATGAGCAGTTCTTC.

The V call is TRBV5-4, the J call TRBJ2-7, with 8 bases aligning to TRBD1. Trimming at V came to 0 bases and at J to 5 bases, leaving 4 bases not matched to a gene. This CDR3 spans 14 amino acids. Germline lookup yields CDR1 SGHNT and CDR2 YYREEE (reference sequence). The DNA of the CDR3 is TGTGCCAGCAGCTTGGCCCTGACAGGGGACGAGCAGTACTTC. This codes for CASSLALTGDEQYF.

The chain uses TRBV27 and TRBJ1-1; D is unclear. CDR1 and CDR2 from the germline V gene are MNHEY and SMNVEV (reference sequence). CDR3 length equals 16 residues. Trimming removed 3 bases at V and 0 bases at J, with 14 bases between. The CDR3 DNA reads TGTGCCAGCAGTTTTAGTGAGGTCCTGTTGAACACTGAAGCTTTCTTT. As protein: CASSFSEVLLNTEAFF.

The chain couples TRBV2 to TRBJ2-3; tentatively, D is TRBD2 (5 bases). CDR3 length: 16 residues. Between the trimmed V and J ends, which lost 6 bases and 1 base, there was a span of 17 bases. The germline V gene has CDR1 SNHLY and CDR2 FYNNEI. CDR3 sequence (DNA): TGTGCCAGCAGGCCTCTAGTGCGGGCCCGCACAGATACGCAGTATTTT. This translates into CASRPLVRARTDTQYF.

The table lists this clone with a count of one. The chain combines TRBV28 with TRBJ2-7; 10 bases agree with TRBD2. The CDR3 extends over 17 amino acids. Germline V gene lookup returns CDR1 MDHEN and CDR2 SYDVKM. V dropped 8 bases and J dropped 5; count of bases not matched to a gene: 18. Here the CDR3 DNA reads TGTGCCAGCTCTCACCACCCTACTAGCGGGACAATCCACGAGCAGTACTTC. Its protein product is CASSHHPTSGTIHEQYF. Drawing the rest from reference TRBV28 and TRBJ2-7, the complete variable domain is DVKVTQSSRYLVKRTGEKVFLECVQDMDHENMFWYRQDPGLGLRLIYFSYDVKMKEKGDIPEGYSVSREKKERFSLILESASTNQTSMYLCASSHHPTSGTIHEQYFGPGTRLTVT.

The sample holds many counts of this clone. The chain is built from TRBV6-1 and TRBJ1-5, with TRBD1 as a possible D gene (5 bases). There are 14 residues in the CDR3. Germline lookup yields CDR1 MNHNS and CDR2 SASEGT. V lost 3 bases and J 4 bases, leaving 10 bases between the germline ends. Here the CDR3 reads CASSEGGENQPQHF. The CDR3 DNA follows: TGTGCCAGCAGTGAGGGGGGGGAGAATCAGCCCCAGCATTTT.

The J gene is TRBJ2-2, the V gene TRBV2; 7 bases agree with TRBD1. The CDR3 has 14 residues. CDR1 SNHLY and CDR2 FYNNEI come from the germline V gene. Trimming cost V 8 bases and J 2 bases; bases outside gene matches: 5. CDR3 sequence reads: CASRRDRNTGELFF. The CDR3 DNA follows: TGTGCCAGCCGCCGGGACAGAAACACCGGGGAGCTGTTTTTT.

The chain combines TRBV29-1 with TRBJ2-3; 7 bases are shared with TRBD1. Germline V CDR1 and CDR2: SQVTM, ANQGSEA. V shed 7 bases, J shed 1 base, and the junction held 8 bases outside the gene matches. CDR3 length: 14 residues. The CDR3: CSARQGGRTDTQYF. Here the CDR3 DNA reads TGCAGCGCTCGACAGGGTGGTCGCACAGATACGCAGTATTTT.

This chain uses TRBV21-1 with TRBJ2-3; the D call TRBD2 from the table was never checked on the DNA. TRBV21-1 is a pseudogene locus. The CDR3 consists of 17 residues. The DNA of the CDR3 is TGTGCCAGCAGCGACCACGGGACTAGCGGGCCCACAGATACGCAGTATTTT. Translated, it gives CASSDHGTSGPTDTQYF.

This clone was seen only a few times. V is TRBV29-1 and J is TRBJ2-3; D is perhaps TRBD2 (6 bases). The CDR3 totals 13 residues. From germline, CDR1 is SQVTM and CDR2 ANQGSEA. Trimming shortened V by 4 bases and J by 7 bases, and 15 bases separated the two germline ends. The CDR3 sequence is CSVGRGNDHTQYF. The CDR3 nucleotides read TGCAGCGTTGGTCGGGGGAACGATCATACGCAGTATTTT.

The chain links TRBV7-9 to TRBJ2-3; TRBD1 matches 8 bases. The V gene's germline CDR1 is SEHNR and CDR2 FQNEAQ (reference sequence). This CDR3 spans 15 amino acids. V shed 2 bases and J 5 bases; nucleotides not matched to a gene: 6. The CDR3 sequence is CASSLMQGARDTQYF. The CDR3 nucleotides read TGTGCCAGCAGCTTAATGCAGGGGGCGCGAGATACGCAGTATTTT.

This sequence joins TRBV7-2 and TRBJ2-3, with 13 bases aligning to TRBD2. The CDR3 consists of 15 residues. In germline, CDR1 is SGHTA, CDR2 FQGNSA. With 7 bases clipped from V and 6 bases from J, the junction kept 7 bases outside the gene matches. The CDR3 reads CASKVLAGGLDTQYF. The CDR3 DNA follows: TGTGCCAGCAAGGTACTAGCGGGAGGGCTGGATACGCAGTATTTT.

J is TRBJ2-7 and V is TRBV15; 10 positions agree with TRBD1. The CDR3 extends over 18 amino acids. With V trimmed by 5 bases and J by 2 bases, 15 bases remained unmatched. CDR1 is LNHNV, CDR2 YYDKDF, per germline (reference sequence). Here the CDR3 DNA reads TGTGCCACCAGCGTCGAGTTCTTTTCCGGGACAGGGGCCTACGAGCAGTACTTC. Translation gives CATSVEFFSGTGAYEQYF.

V usage is TRBV24-1 and J usage is TRBJ2-1; TRBD2 might be the D (5 bases). From germline, CDR1 is KGHDR and CDR2 SFDVKD. Between the trimmed V and J ends, which lost 0 bases and 9 bases, there was a span of 14 bases. CDR3 length equals 15 residues. The CDR3 DNA reads as TGTGCCACCAGTGATTTGGGGGAGAGGGTCGGTGAGCAGTTCTTC. As protein: CATSDLGERVGEQFF.

The gene calls are TRBV24-1 and TRBJ1-2; 8 bases line up with TRBD1. This CDR3 is built from 14 residues. The V gene end was trimmed by 4 bases and the J gene end by 7 bases; junction bases not matched to a gene: 7. Germline loops: CDR1 KGHDR, CDR2 SFDVKD. The CDR3 spells CATSDRTGLSGYTF. The CDR3 nucleotides are TGTGCCACCAGTGACAGGACAGGGTTGTCTGGCTACACCTTC.